The sequence of this T cell receptor beta chain was determined in a study of CD8+ T cells in alopecia areata. Study-wide results and caveats: More clonal than normal scalp was lesional scalp, particularly alopecia totalis/universalis.

In regard to this clone: The antigen is not known. Gene names refer to mouse genes. The read comes to an end 4 residues before the CDR3 does, leaving the germline J gene to fill in the end.

Cells pooled from cutaneous lymph nodes were sorted on CD4, CD8alpha, NKG2D, NKG2ACE and other markers. The V gene lost 4 bases and the J gene lost 1 base, with 7 bases spanning the gap. The CDR3 sequence is 13 residues long. Looked up from germline, CDR1 is NNHDY and CDR2 is SYVADS. As the sequencing template, cDNA was produced by extracting RNA and reverse transcribing it. Assay: immunoSEQ multiplex PCR; the TCRdb copy retains only in-frame clones and omits some. The sample has 200,000 to 300,000 clones, none seen only once. The sequenced sample consisted of CD4+ T cells sorted from a lymph node. This clonotype was obtained from a C3H/HeJ mouse with alopecia areata. This mouse strain has H2-k as its MHC haplotype. The chain is built from TRBV13-3 and TRBJ2-5; D may be TRBD1 (5 bases). The part of the CDR3 DNA that was read is TGTGCCAGCAGTCCGACAGACCAAGAC. Protein: CASSPTDQD. The whole CDR3 sequence is CASSPTDQDTQYF.